This passage covers 27 T cell receptor beta chains from one sample sequenced in a study of breast tumors, draining lymph nodes, adjacent tissues. TCRdb re-derived calls from the multiplex PCR reads in MiXCR, one entry per CDR3 protein. The table shows roughly 80,000 distinct CDR3 sequences, with approximately 19% occurring only once. The lymph nodes were axillary draining lymph nodes from breast cancer patients. The material sequenced was axillary lymph node tissue. These receptors originate from a female donor with breast cancer. Some clones in this sample may be carry-over from other donors' samples.

This clonotype was seen at least ten times. The chain is built from TRBV11-3 and TRBJ2-7, with TRBD1 matching over 8 bases. The CDR3 is 15 amino acids. From germline, CDR1 is SGHNT and CDR2 YENEEA. V was clipped by 1 base and J by 2 bases; unmatched bases: 4. CDR3 bases: TGTGCCAGCAGCTTAGGGGGGACAGGACCCTACGAGCAGTACTTC. Amino acid sequence: CASSLGGTGPYEQYF.

This clonotype was detected only a few times. A much bigger clone sits one base away, suggesting this may be a read error. The V call is TRBV11-2, the J call TRBJ2-1, with D possibly TRBD2 on 7 matching bases. The germline V gene encodes CDR1 SGHAT and CDR2 FQNNGV. The CDR3 contains 14 residues. The CDR3 nucleotides are TGTGCCGGCAGCTTAGGGGGACTAACTCCTGAGCAGTTCTTC. Encoded protein: CAGSLGGLTPEQFF. The entire variable domain, with the rest obtained from reference TRBV11-2 and TRBJ2-1, is as follows: EAGVAQSPRYKIIEKRQSVAFWCNPISGHATLYWYQQILGQGPKLLIQFQNNGVVDDSQLPKDRFSAERLKGVDSTLKIQPAKLEDSAVYLCAGSLGGLTPEQFFGPGTRLTVL.

This clonotype was counted many times. The chain employs TRBV10-2 and TRBJ2-7; D not resolved. Trimming removed 2 bases at V and 5 bases at J, with 10 bases between. The CDR3 runs 13 residues. In germline, CDR1 is WSHSY, CDR2 SAAADI. The DNA for the CDR3 is TGCGCCAGCAGTGAGGTGGCCGTTGACGAGCAGTACTTC. Its protein product is CASSEVAVDEQYF.

This clonotype has just a few counts. The gene calls are TRBV28 and TRBJ2-7; 9 bases fit TRBD1. Germline V CDR1 and CDR2: MDHEN, SYDVKM. Germline trimming cut 6 bases from V and 5 bases from J; bases unmatched to any gene: 11. This CDR3 is built from 15 residues. The CDR3 loop is CASSNAGTGSNEQYF. The CDR3, as DNA: TGTGCCAGCAGCAACGCCGGGACAGGGTCCAACGAGCAGTACTTC.

Ten or more counts support this clonotype. The gene calls are TRBV4-2 and TRBJ2-7, with TRBD2 matching 13 bases. Looked up from germline, CDR1 is LGHNA and CDR2 is YNFKEQ. Trimming cost V 2 bases and J 9 bases; bases outside gene matches: 4. The CDR3 loop spans 14 amino acids. The CDR3 spells CASSQRTSGSWQYF. As DNA, the CDR3 is TGTGCCAGCAGCCAAAGGACTAGCGGGAGTTGGCAGTACTTC.

This clonotype was picked up many times. The chain combines TRBV20-1 with TRBJ2-5, with 11 bases lining up with TRBD2. Trimming at V came to 6 bases and at J to 5 bases, leaving 11 bases not matched to a gene. The CDR3 extends over 15 amino acids. The germline gives CDR1 DFQATT, CDR2 SNEGSKA (reference sequence). The CDR3 is CSAPPPTSGKETQYF. The CDR3 DNA reads TGCAGTGCACCGCCCCCGACTAGCGGGAAGGAGACCCAGTACTTC.

This sequence joins TRBV5-1 and TRBJ2-1, with D perhaps TRBD1 (5 bases). The CDR3 runs to 13 residues. The V gene's germline CDR1 is SGHRS and CDR2 YFSETQ. V was trimmed by 0 bases and J by 5 bases, leaving 6 bases between them. CDR3 sequence (DNA): TGCGCCAGCAGCTTGGTAGGGGACAATGAGCAGTTCTTC. It is translated as CASSLVGDNEQFF.

This clonotype was counted ten times or more. This chain links TRBV19 with TRBJ1-5; D may be TRBD1 (6 bases). Germline V gives CDR1 LNHDA, CDR2 SQIVND (reference sequence). The germline V and J ends were trimmed by 7 bases and 2 bases, with 12 bases remaining between them. The CDR3 consists of 14 residues. The CDR3 protein is CASNTGLGNQPQHF. The CDR3 nucleotides read TGTGCCAGTAACACAGGGTTGGGCAATCAGCCCCAGCATTTT.

This clonotype was observed at least ten times. The chain has TRBV2 and TRBJ2-7; D is unresolved. Looked up from germline, CDR1 is SNHLY and CDR2 is FYNNEI. Trimming removed 6 bases from V and 5 bases from J, with 8 bases in between. The CDR3 totals 11 residues. CDR3: CASRVAHEQYF. In nucleotides, the CDR3 is TGTGCCAGCAGGGTGGCCCACGAGCAGTACTTC. Looking up the rest from reference TRBV2 and TRBJ2-7 gives the full variable domain: EPEVTQTPSHQVTQMGQEVILRCVPISNHLYFYWYRQILGQKVEFLVSFYNNEISEKSEIFDDQFSVERPDGSNFTLKIRSTKLEDSAMYFCASRVAHEQYFGPGTRLTVT.

This clonotype was picked up many times. The V gene is TRBV3-1, the J gene TRBJ2-7, with D perhaps matching TRBD2 (6 bases). The CDR3 covers 13 residues. CDR1 and CDR2 from the germline V gene are LGHDT and YNNKEL (reference sequence). With 4 bases removed from V and 6 bases from J, the gap between germline ends came to 13 bases. The CDR3 loop reads CASSLEGGSEQYF. The CDR3 DNA reads as TGTGCCAGCAGCCTCGAAGGAGGGAGCGAGCAGTACTTC.

This clonotype was observed many times. The chain employs TRBV28 and TRBJ2-7, with D uncertain. The CDR3 runs to 10 residues. Germline V gives CDR1 MDHEN, CDR2 SYDVKM. Here the CDR3 DNA reads TGTGTGGTAGGGTTTAAAGAGCAGTACTTC. It is translated as CVVGFKEQYF.

This clonotype appeared many times. The rearrangement links TRBV5-8 to TRBJ2-3, with 7 bases fitting TRBD2. The length of the CDR3 is 16 residues. The germline V gene has CDR1 SGHTS and CDR2 YDEGEE. J gave up 3 bases and V 0 bases, and 7 bases lay outside the gene matches. The CDR3 here is CASSLGASGLTDTQYF. In DNA form, the CDR3 reads TGTGCCAGCAGCTTGGGCGCTAGCGGATTAACAGATACGCAGTATTTT.

This clonotype was detected many times. The V gene is TRBV5-6, the J gene TRBJ2-5; D call uncertain. The CDR3 runs 13 residues. Between the trimmed V and J ends, which lost 0 bases and 9 bases, there was a span of 12 bases. Looked up from germline, CDR1 is SGHDT and CDR2 is YYEEEE. The CDR3 DNA is TGTGCCAGCAGCTTGGGCAAGGCCGAATCCCAGTACTTC. It yields the protein CASSLGKAESQYF.

This clonotype showed up many times. J is TRBJ2-7 and V is TRBV11-2, with 9 bases identical to TRBD2. Per the germline V gene, CDR1 is SGHAT and CDR2 is FQNNGV. V lost 5 bases, J lost 2 bases, and 7 bases stayed unmatched. This CDR3 comprises 15 residues. The CDR3 protein is CASSTTSGPTYEQYF. The CDR3 region has the DNA TGTGCCAGCAGCACAACTAGCGGGCCTACCTACGAGCAGTACTTC.

The rearrangement uses TRBV28 and TRBJ2-3; D ambiguous. Trimming removed 3 bases from V and 0 bases from J, with 4 bases in between. The CDR3 has 13 residues. CDR1 MDHEN and CDR2 SYDVKM come from the germline V gene. Here the CDR3 DNA reads TGTGCCAGCAGTTTGGGGAGCACAGATACGCAGTATTTT. Residues: CASSLGSTDTQYF. The whole variable domain, filled in from reference TRBV28 and TRBJ2-3, reads DVKVTQSSRYLVKRTGEKVFLECVQDMDHENMFWYRQDPGLGLRLIYFSYDVKMKEKGDIPEGYSVSREKKERFSLILESASTNQTSMYLCASSLGSTDTQYFGPGTRLTVL.

Remarks on this clonotype: A much larger clone lies one base from this, so it may be a read error. The CDR3 loop is CASSPWGITNYGYTF. CDR3 sequence (DNA): TGTGCCAGCAGCCCCTGGGGGATTACTAACTATGGCTACACCTTC. The genes are TRBV4-1 and TRBJ1-2; tentatively, D is TRBD1 (5 bases). From germline, CDR1 is MGHRA and CDR2 YSYEKL. The CDR3 is 15 residues long.

This clonotype was counted many times. V usage is TRBV5-6 and J usage is TRBJ2-6, with unresolved D. CDR3 size: 14 residues. CDR1 is SGHDT, CDR2 YYEEEE, per germline. Trimming stripped 6 bases from V and 4 bases from J, with 11 bases between. The CDR3 sequence: CASIPSKGANVLTF. The CDR3 bases are TGTGCCAGCATTCCTTCTAAGGGGGCCAACGTCCTGACTTTC.

The chain is built from TRBV12-5 and TRBJ2-2; 8 bases map to TRBD2. Trimming took 4 bases from V and 1 from J; bases not matched to a gene: 2. Germline values: CDR1 LGHNT, CDR2 FRNRAP. The CDR3 has 15 amino acids. The DNA of the CDR3 is TGTGCTAGTGGTTCCGGGAGGGGGAACACCGGGGAGCTGTTTTTT. Its protein is CASGSGRGNTGELFF.

The V gene is TRBV19, the J gene TRBJ1-5; the D gene is possibly TRBD1 (5 bases). The CDR3 has 13 residues. Germline V CDR1 and CDR2: LNHDA, SQIVND (reference sequence). Trimming cost V 5 bases and J 7 bases, with 12 bases left between them. CDR3 nucleotide sequence: TGTGCCAGTAGTTTTGAGGGGAGCCAGCCCCAGCATTTT. This encodes CASSFEGSQPQHF.

Concerning this clonotype: A read error may explain this, as a much larger clone is one base away. The V gene is TRBV5-5, the J gene TRBJ2-2; a weak D match, TRBD1 (6 bases). Germline loops: CDR1 SGHKS, CDR2 YYEKEE (reference sequence). The CDR3 has 16 residues. V was trimmed by 4 bases and J by 0 bases, leaving 13 bases between them. CDR3 nucleotides: TGTGCCAGCAGCCAGCGGACAGCCGCGAACACCGGGGAGCTGTTTTTT. Residues: CASSQRTAANTGELFF. Full variable domain (missing parts from reference TRBV5-5 and TRBJ2-2): DAGVTQSPTHLIKTRGQQVTLRCSPISGHKSVSWYQQVLGQGPQFIFQYYEKEERGRGNFPDRFSARQFPNYSSELNVNALLLGDSALYLCASSQRTAANTGELFFGEGSRLTVL.

This clonotype was counted at least ten times. The gene calls are TRBV20-1 and TRBJ2-7, with D tentatively TRBD2 (5 bases). Looked up from germline, CDR1 is DFQATT and CDR2 is SNEGSKA (reference sequence). This CDR3 is built from 14 residues. The V end lost 6 bases, the J end lost 3 bases, and 18 bases lay between the germline ends. CDR3 nucleotide sequence: TGCAGTGCCAACCCTCTTGGGAGTGTCTACGAGCAGTACTTC. Protein sequence: CSANPLGSVYEQYF.

Remarks on this clonotype: A much larger clone is a single base away; this may be a read error. The V and J genes are TRBV6-2 or TRBV6-3 and TRBJ2-3, with 7 bases matching TRBD2. V trimming: 6 bases; J trimming: 2 bases; junction bases outside the gene matches: 5. This CDR3 has 14 amino acids. Germline CDR1 and CDR2: MNHEY and SVGEGT. CDR3 protein: CASRVAGSTDTQYF. In DNA form, the CDR3 reads TGTGCCAGCAGGGTAGCGGGCTCCACAGATACGCAGTATTTT.

The rearrangement uses TRBV12-5 and TRBJ2-6, with unresolved D. V was pared by 7 bases and J by 0 bases, with 4 bases between. Germline V gene sequence: CDR1 LGHNT, CDR2 FRNRAP. This CDR3 spans 13 amino acids. The DNA of the CDR3 is TGTGCTAGTGCCCTCTCTGGGGCCAACGTCCTGACTTTC. Amino acid sequence: CASALSGANVLTF.

This clonotype was counted many times. This chain's CDR3 is CASSSTTGGGYTF. The CDR3 nucleotides read TGTGCCAGCAGTTCAACGACGGGGGGCGGCTACACCTTC. This chain links TRBV6-2 or TRBV6-3 with TRBJ1-2; a weak D match, TRBD1 (6 bases). This CDR3 region has 13 residues. Between the trimmed V and J ends, which lost 4 bases and 8 bases, there was a span of 14 bases. Germline CDR1 is MNHEY and CDR2 is SVGEGT.

This clonotype was detected ten times or more. The chain couples TRBV7-3 to TRBJ2-5, with D perhaps assigned TRBD1 or TRBD2 (5 bases each). CDR3 length: 13 residues. V was cut by 2 bases and J by 7 bases, with 11 bases left in between. Germline V CDR1 and CDR2: SGHTA, FQGTGA. This CDR3 is CASSLGYGGTQYF. Here the CDR3 DNA reads TGTGCCAGCAGCTTAGGTTATGGGGGGACCCAGTACTTC.

This clonotype came up many times. The rearrangement uses TRBV2 and TRBJ2-7; no definite D call. This CDR3 has 15 residues. V was pared by 3 bases and J by 4 bases, with 16 bases between. Germline CDR1 is SNHLY and CDR2 is FYNNEI. The CDR3 reads CASSEIDAGPYEQYF. CDR3 coding DNA: TGTGCCAGCAGTGAGATAGACGCCGGGCCATACGAGCAGTACTTC.

This clonotype was recorded many times. The rearrangement links TRBV5-6 to TRBJ1-3; D is unresolved. Germline V gene data show CDR1 as SGHDT and CDR2 as YYEEEE. V gave up 0 bases and J gave up 8 bases, with 6 bases separating them. CDR3 length equals 12 residues. In DNA form, the CDR3 reads TGTGCCAGCAGCTTGGGCCGGGACACCATATATTTT. Translated: CASSLGRDTIYF.